The clone carrying this T cell receptor beta chain has only a few counts. Its cognate antigen is unknown. Investigators isolated RNA and reverse transcribed it into cDNA to act as the sequencing template. Generated by immunoSEQ multiplex PCR, the TCRdb table keeps only in-frame clones and is missing some. The data hold approximately 82,000 clones, with about 51% observed a single time. This sample is part of a study of CD8+ T cells in alopecia areata. Study-level results: Patients shared TCRs less clearly than mice did, possibly for HLA-related reasons. In lesional scalp, particularly from alopecia totalis/universalis, clonality was higher than in normal scalp.

Trimming shortened V by 2 bases and J by 0 bases, and 8 bases separated the two germline ends. Germline V CDR1 and CDR2: KGHSH, LQKENI. This CDR3 is built from 15 residues. Source material: NKG2D-high CD8+ T cells sorted from blood. The receptor's source is a human donor with alopecia areata. V is TRBV18 and J is TRBJ1-5; D is undetermined. The DNA for the CDR3 is TGTGCCAGCTCACCAATTAGCCATAGCAATCAGCCCCAGCATTTT. This translates into CASSPISHSNQPQHF. The full variable domain, completed using reference TRBV18 and TRBJ1-5, is NAGVMQNPRHLVRRRGQEARLRCSPMKGHSHVYWYRQLPEEGLKFMVYLQKENIIDESGMPKERFSAEFPKEGPSILRIQQVVRGDSAAYFCASSPISHSNQPQHFGDGTRLSIL.